A selection of T cell receptor beta chains follows, all from one sample in a study of shared clonotypes between healthy human individuals. TCRdb keeps only in-frame clones here, not all; method: immunoSEQ multiplex PCR. The table includes roughly 2 million clones, 95% detected once. Specimen: naive CD4+ T cells sorted from blood. These receptors were obtained from a man aged 18 to 29 in good health. Both conserved end residues are part of each CDR3. D genes are given only for firm matches. The listing skips clone size in some rows; elsewhere it reads once, few, many or a size class.

size | J | V | D | DNA | CDR3
. | TRBJ1-1 | TRBV19 | . | TGTGCCAGTAGTATGGAGAACACTGAAGCTTTCTTT | CASSMENTEAFF
. | TRBJ1-6 | TRBV27 | . | TGTGCCAGCAGTTTGTTTCCCAATTCACCCCTCCACTTT | CASSLFPNSPLHF
. | TRBJ2-1 | TRBV5-1 | . | TGCGCCAGCGTGGAGGGCGTCGGGTGGCATGAGCAGTTCTTC | CASVEGVGWHEQFF
. | TRBJ1-2 | TRBV6-1 | TRBD1 | TGTGCCAGCAGTGAGGACAGGGGGCGCGGTGGCTACACCTTC | CASSEDRGRGGYTF
. | TRBJ2-5 | TRBV27 | TRBD2 | TGTGCCAGCAGTTTATACGGGGGAGCGGGGGAACAAGAGACCCAGTACTTC | CASSLYGGAGEQETQYF
. | TRBJ1-6 | TRBV19 | TRBD1 | TGTGCCAGTAGAAGCAGGGGGGATTCACCCCTCCACTTT | CASRSRGDSPLHF
. | TRBJ1-6 | TRBV5-5 | . | TGTGCCAGCAGCTTGGCGCTAAGCCAGGCCAATTCACCCCTCCACTTT | CASSLALSQANSPLHF
few | TRBJ1-6 | TRBV5-4 | . | TGTGCCAGCAGCCCGGAGGGGGAATTGAATTCACCCCTCCACTTT | CASSPEGELNSPLHF
. | TRBJ1-4 | TRBV11-2 | . | TGTGCCAGCAGCATGACAGGAGTTAATGAAAAACTGTTTTTT | CASSMTGVNEKLFF
. | TRBJ2-7 | TRBV10-2 | TRBD2 | TGCGCCAGCAGGAGGGAAAGGCTAGCGGGCTTAGGGGGCTACGAGCAGTACTTC | CASRRERLAGLGGYEQYF
. | TRBJ2-7 | TRBV18 | TRBD2 | TGTGCCAGCTCACTTGGGACTAGCAATAATATCCAGCAGTACTTC | CASSLGTSNNIQQYF
. | TRBJ2-3 | TRBV29-1 | TRBD1 | TGCAGCGTGGAAGGGGGCGCAGGGGGAGGCACAGATACGCAGTATTTT | CSVEGGAGGGTDTQYF
. | TRBJ1-2 | TRBV6-6 | . | TGTGCCAGCAGTTACTCTTCAGGACAGCTTAACTATGGCTACACCTTC | CASSYSSGQLNYGYTF
. | TRBJ2-3 | TRBV27 | TRBD2 | TGTGCCAGCAGTTTGCGGCGACTAGCTAACACAGATACGCAGTATTTT | CASSLRRLANTDTQYF
once | TRBJ2-7 | TRBV7-6 | . | TGTGCCAGCAGCCGAGGGGCTGACAGGAGCTACGAGCAGTACTTC | CASSRGADRSYEQYF
. | TRBJ1-5 | TRBV12-5 | TRBD1 | TGTGCTAGTGGTTTGGGGGACAGCGGCAATCAGCCCCAGCATTTT | CASGLGDSGNQPQHF
. | TRBJ2-1 | TRBV5-4 | TRBD2 | TGTGCCAGCAGTACTGAAGCGGGGAGCTACAATGAGCAGTTCTTC | CASSTEAGSYNEQFF
. | TRBJ2-7 | TRBV11-2 | . | TGTGCCAGCAGCCCCCAGGGTGAACTGGCGCTGGGGCAGTACTTC | CASSPQGELALGQYF
. | TRBJ1-5 | TRBV6-8 | . | TGTGCCAGCAGTTACTCCGAGGCTAGACATAGCAATCAGCCCCAGCATTTT | CASSYSEARHSNQPQHF
. | TRBJ2-7 | TRBV14 | TRBD2 | TGTGCCAGCAGCCAAACTAGCGGGACCTGGGGCGAGCAGTACTTC | CASSQTSGTWGEQYF
once | TRBJ2-1 | TRBV11-2 | TRBD2 | TGTGCCAGCAGCCCTATAACCCCGGGACTAGGCCCGTTCTTC | CASSPITPGLGPFF
. | TRBJ1-5 | TRBV2 | . | TGTGCCAGCAGTGACCGGCGGGGGGGCAATCAGCCCCAGCATTTT | CASSDRRGGNQPQHF
. | TRBJ1-1 | TRBV5-1 | . | TGCGCCAGCAGCTCCGACAGGAAGAACACTGAAGCTTTCTTT | CASSSDRKNTEAFF
. | TRBJ1-6 | TRBV28 | TRBD1 | TGTGCCAGCACCCCAGGGGGACGGGATTATTCACCCCTCCACTTT | CASTPGGRDYSPLHF
. | TRBJ1-1 | TRBV7-9 | TRBD1 | TGTGCCAGCAGCCCTGACAGGGGGGTTGAAGCTTTCTTT | CASSPDRGVEAFF
. | TRBJ2-5 | TRBV7-2 | . | TGTGCCAGCAGCCTCTGGGAGAGGGAGACCCAGTACTTC | CASSLWERETQYF
once | TRBJ2-7 | TRBV18 | TRBD1 | TGTGCCAGCTCACAGGGACAGGAAACCTACGAGCAGTACTTC | CASSQGQETYEQYF
. | TRBJ2-1 | TRBV6-5 | TRBD2 | TGTGCCAGCAGTTACTACACGGGACTACAATACAATGAGCAGTTCTTC | CASSYYTGLQYNEQFF
once | TRBJ1-2 | TRBV27 | TRBD1 | TGTGCCAGCAGTTTAAAAGGGACAGGGATCGACTATGGCTACACCTTC | CASSLKGTGIDYGYTF
. | TRBJ2-3 | TRBV5-1 | TRBD1 | TGCGCCAGCAGCTTGGTGGGACAGGGAATTGCAGATACGCAGTATTTT | CASSLVGQGIADTQYF
. | TRBJ2-2 | TRBV5-4 | . | TGTGCCAGCAGCTTGGCCCCGGGCATCACCGGGGAGCTGTTTTTT | CASSLAPGITGELFF
. | TRBJ2-5 | TRBV5-1 | TRBD1 | TGCGCCAGCAGCTCCCCAGGGGGATGGGAGACCCAGTACTTC | CASSSPGGWETQYF
. | TRBJ1-1 | TRBV19 | . | TGTGCCAGCCGCCCCCCTCCCCAGGGATCCACTGAAGCTTTCTTT | CASRPPPQGSTEAFF
. | TRBJ1-1 | TRBV6-1 | . | TGTGCCAGCAGTGGCCTACCCGGCGGCGTGGCTTTCTTT | CASSGLPGGVAFF
. | TRBJ1-1 | TRBV10-3 | . | TGTGCCATCAGGGGCTTCGATCCGAACACTGAAGCTTTCTTT | CAIRGFDPNTEAFF
once | TRBJ2-3 | TRBV10-3 | TRBD1 | TGTGCCATCAGTGAGGCGGGTTCGACAGGGGGCAGGACAGATACGCAGTATTTT | CAISEAGSTGGRTDTQYF
. | TRBJ2-1 | TRBV2 | TRBD1 | TGTGCCAACGTGGGGGTTGGGGACAGGGCCTACAATGAGCAGTTCTTC | CANVGVGDRAYNEQFF
. | TRBJ1-5 | TRBV19 | . | TGTGCCAGTAGTATAGATACCACGAGGTTATCCCGAATTCAGCCCCAGCATTTT | CASSIDTTRLSRIQPQHF
once | TRBJ2-7 | TRBV28 | . | TGTGCCAGCAGCCGCTTCCACGAGCAGTACTTC | CASSRFHEQYF
. | TRBJ1-5 | TRBV7-2 | . | TGTGCCAGCAGCTTAGGAGGATTTAGCAATCAGCCCCAGCATTTT | CASSLGGFSNQPQHF
once | TRBJ2-3 | TRBV7-8 | . | TGTGCCAGCAGCTTAGCCGGGGACCCGCTCCCCCCGCAGTGGTATTTT | CASSLAGDPLPPQWYF
. | TRBJ2-7 | TRBV2 | TRBD2 | TGTGCCACGCAATACAGGGTGACTAGCGGTATTTACTACGAGCAGTACTTC | CATQYRVTSGIYYEQYF
. | TRBJ2-2 | TRBV19 | TRBD2 | TGTGCCAGTACCCCTAGCGGGAACACCGGGGAGCTGTTTTTT | CASTPSGNTGELFF
. | TRBJ2-5 | TRBV2 | TRBD1 | TGTGCCAGCAGTGAAACAGGGGGAAGGGAGACCCAGTACTTC | CASSETGGRETQYF
. | TRBJ1-2 | TRBV19 | TRBD1 | TGTGCCAGTAGTATCGGACAGGGAAGCTATGGCTACACCTTC | CASSIGQGSYGYTF
. | TRBJ1-3 | TRBV7-6 | TRBD1 | TGTGCCAGCAGCTTGGGACAGGATTCTGGAAACACCATATATTTT | CASSLGQDSGNTIYF
. | TRBJ2-1 | TRBV11-2 | TRBD2 | TGTGCCAGCAGCTCCCTTACGGGGGAAATTTTAGCGGGAGAACAGTTCTTC | CASSSLTGEILAGEQFF
. | TRBJ1-2 | TRBV5-1 | . | TGCGCCAGCAGCTTGGATTTACGGCCGATGAATCGACCTAACTATGGCTACACCTTC | CASSLDLRPMNRPNYGYTF
few | TRBJ1-2 | TRBV25-1 | TRBD1 | TGTGCCAGCAGGGCGAGTGGACAGGGGGATCACTATGGCTACACCTTC | CASRASGQGDHYGYTF
. | TRBJ1-6 | TRBV30 | . | TGTGCCTGGAGCGACGGGGGGGTTAGTTCACCCCTCCACTTT | CAWSDGGVSSPLHF
. | TRBJ2-1 | TRBV27 | TRBD2 | TGTGCCACCGTCGGGGAGGGTTCGTATGAGCAGTTCTTC | CATVGEGSYEQFF
. | TRBJ1-5 | TRBV6-1 | . | TGTGCCAGCAGTGAGGACAAGCTCGCTCATCAGCCCCAGCATTTT | CASSEDKLAHQPQHF
once | TRBJ1-1 | TRBV6-6 | . | TGTGCCAGCAGTTACGTGGGGGGCCACACTGAAGCTTTCTTT | CASSYVGGHTEAFF